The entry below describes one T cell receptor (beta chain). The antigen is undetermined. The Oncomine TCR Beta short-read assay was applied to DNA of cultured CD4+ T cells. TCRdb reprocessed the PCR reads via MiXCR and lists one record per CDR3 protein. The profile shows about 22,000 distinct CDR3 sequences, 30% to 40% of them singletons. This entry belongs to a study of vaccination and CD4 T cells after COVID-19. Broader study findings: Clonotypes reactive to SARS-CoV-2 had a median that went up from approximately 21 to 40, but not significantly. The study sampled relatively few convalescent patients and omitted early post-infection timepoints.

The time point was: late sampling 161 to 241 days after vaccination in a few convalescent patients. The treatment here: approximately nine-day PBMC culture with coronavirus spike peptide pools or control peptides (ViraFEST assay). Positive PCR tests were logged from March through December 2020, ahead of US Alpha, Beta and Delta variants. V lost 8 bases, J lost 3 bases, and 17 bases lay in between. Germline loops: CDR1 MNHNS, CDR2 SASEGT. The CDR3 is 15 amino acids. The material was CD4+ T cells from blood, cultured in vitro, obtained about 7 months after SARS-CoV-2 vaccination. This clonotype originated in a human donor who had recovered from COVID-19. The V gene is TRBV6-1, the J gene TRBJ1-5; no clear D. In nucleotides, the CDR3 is TGTGCCAGCGCCAAATTAGGACGGAACAATCAGCCCCAGCATTTT. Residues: CASAKLGRNNQPQHF.